This is a list of T cell receptor beta chains from one sample in a study of OX40 agonist ivuxolimab in advanced cancers. The protocol was immunoSEQ multiplex PCR, while the TCRdb copy is restricted to in-frame clones and leaves out a portion. The sample records about 54,000 clones, roughly 89% being singletons. The source was CD4+ or CD8+ T cells sorted from blood, collected in a trial of the OX40 agonist ivuxolimab. These receptors came from an adult with an advanced solid tumor such as melanoma, head and neck, liver or kidney cancer. The CDR3 runs from the conserved cysteine through the conserved F or W. Fields, in order: CDR3 DNA, CDR3 protein, clone size, V gene, D gene, J gene. The D gene is left open where the match is weak. Clone sizes are given selectively: once, few, many, or a class where the clone is expanded.

cdr3_nt: TGTGCCACCCGGGACAACACAGATACGCAGTATTTT; cdr3_aa: CATRDNTDTQYF; clone_size: .; v_call: TRBV19; d_call: .; j_call: TRBJ2-3
cdr3_nt: TGTGCCAGCAGTGAAGGCAGGGTCCAAGAGACCCAGTACTTC; cdr3_aa: CASSEGRVQETQYF; clone_size: .; v_call: TRBV6-1; d_call: .; j_call: TRBJ2-5
cdr3_nt: TGTGCCAGCAGCGTGGGCCCATCGACGGCCAATGAGCAGTTCTTC; cdr3_aa: CASSVGPSTANEQFF; clone_size: few; v_call: TRBV9; d_call: .; j_call: TRBJ2-1
cdr3_nt: TGTGCCAGCAGCTACTCCGTACATGCCGCTTCCTACGAGCAGTACTTC; cdr3_aa: CASSYSVHAASYEQYF; clone_size: .; v_call: TRBV11-1; d_call: .; j_call: TRBJ2-7
cdr3_nt: TGTGCCAGCAGTGATCCCCAGGGGTTTTTT; cdr3_aa: CASSDPQGFF; clone_size: .; v_call: TRBV6-4; d_call: .; j_call: TRBJ1-4
cdr3_nt: TGTGCCACCCTGGAGTCCCCAGATACGCAGTATTTT; cdr3_aa: CATLESPDTQYF; clone_size: once; v_call: TRBV28; d_call: .; j_call: TRBJ2-3
cdr3_nt: TGTGCCAGCAGCTTCGGGGTCGAAGGTAGTCAGCCCCAGCATTTT; cdr3_aa: CASSFGVEGSQPQHF; clone_size: .; v_call: TRBV5-6; d_call: .; j_call: TRBJ1-5
cdr3_nt: TGTGCCAGCAGCTTCGCAGACAGGGGGCTTCGGTATGGCTACACCTTC; cdr3_aa: CASSFADRGLRYGYTF; clone_size: .; v_call: TRBV12-1; d_call: .; j_call: TRBJ1-2
cdr3_nt: TGTGCCAGCAGCGTAGGAGACCCCTCGGGGGAAAAACTGTTTTTT; cdr3_aa: CASSVGDPSGEKLFF; clone_size: once; v_call: TRBV9; d_call: .; j_call: TRBJ1-4
cdr3_nt: TGTGCCAGCAGCCGAGGACAGGGCTACGAGCAGTACTTC; cdr3_aa: CASSRGQGYEQYF; clone_size: .; v_call: TRBV11-2; d_call: TRBD1; j_call: TRBJ2-7
cdr3_nt: TGTGCCTCGGGACAGGGTATCTCCTACGAGCAGTACTTC; cdr3_aa: CASGQGISYEQYF; clone_size: .; v_call: TRBV28; d_call: TRBD1; j_call: TRBJ2-7
cdr3_nt: TGCGCCAGCAGCTTAACCGGGACATGGGCCGGGGAGCTGTTTTTT; cdr3_aa: CASSLTGTWAGELFF; clone_size: .; v_call: TRBV5-1; d_call: .; j_call: TRBJ2-2
cdr3_nt: TGTGCCAGCCTTTTGACAGTAAACACTGAAGCTTTCTTT; cdr3_aa: CASLLTVNTEAFF; clone_size: .; v_call: TRBV2; d_call: .; j_call: TRBJ1-1
cdr3_nt: TGTGCCTGGAGGGGTTCAGGTCAAGGCTACACCTTC; cdr3_aa: CAWRGSGQGYTF; clone_size: .; v_call: TRBV30; d_call: .; j_call: TRBJ1-2
cdr3_nt: TGCACCGGGGCAGGGGGCGGCGATACGCAGTATTTT; cdr3_aa: CTGAGGGDTQYF; clone_size: once; v_call: TRBV29-1; d_call: TRBD1; j_call: TRBJ2-3
cdr3_nt: TGTGCCAGCTCACTACCGTCCGGGGAGCTGTTTTTT; cdr3_aa: CASSLPSGELFF; clone_size: few; v_call: TRBV18; d_call: .; j_call: TRBJ2-2
cdr3_nt: TGTGCCTGGAAAGGGCGGGGACAGGGAAACTATGGCTACACCTTC; cdr3_aa: CAWKGRGQGNYGYTF; clone_size: .; v_call: TRBV30; d_call: TRBD1; j_call: TRBJ1-2